The text below deals with one T cell receptor (beta chain). Each CDR3 protein is one row after TCRdb ran MiXCR on the PCR reads. This table has fewer than 20,000 distinct CDR3 sequences, more than 35% appearing once. V lost 1 base and J lost 8; bases outside the gene matches: 1. The CDR3 sequence is 12 residues long. This record belongs to a study of immune characterization of retroperitoneal liposarcoma. This TCR was recovered from a male donor with retroperitoneal liposarcoma. This chain connects TRBV12-3 or TRBV12-4 to TRBJ1-2; 7 bases line up with TRBD1. The specimen sequenced was blood. CDR3 nucleotides: TGTGCCAGCAGTTTAGGGACAGGCGGCTACACCTTC. Protein product: CASSLGTGGYTF.